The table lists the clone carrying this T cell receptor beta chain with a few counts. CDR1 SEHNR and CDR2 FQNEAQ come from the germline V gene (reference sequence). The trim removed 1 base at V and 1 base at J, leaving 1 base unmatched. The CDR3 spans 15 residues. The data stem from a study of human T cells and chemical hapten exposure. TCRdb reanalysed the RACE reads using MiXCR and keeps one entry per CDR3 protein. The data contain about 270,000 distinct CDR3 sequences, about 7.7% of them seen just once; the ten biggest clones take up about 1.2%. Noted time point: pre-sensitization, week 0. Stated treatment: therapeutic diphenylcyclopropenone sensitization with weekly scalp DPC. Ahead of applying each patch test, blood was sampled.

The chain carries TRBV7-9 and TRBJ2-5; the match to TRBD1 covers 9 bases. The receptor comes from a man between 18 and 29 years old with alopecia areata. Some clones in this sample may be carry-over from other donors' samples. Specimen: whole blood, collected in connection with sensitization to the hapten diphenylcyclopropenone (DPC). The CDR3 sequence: CASSLGDRAQETQYF. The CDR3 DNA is TGTGCCAGCAGCTTAGGGGACAGGGCCCAAGAGACCCAGTACTTC. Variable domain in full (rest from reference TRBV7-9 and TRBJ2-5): DTGVSQNPRHKITKRGQNVTFRCDPISEHNRLYWYRQTLGQGPEFLTYFQNEAQLEKSRLLSDRFSAERPKGSFSTLEIQRTEQGDSAMYLCASSLGDRAQETQYFGPGTRLLVL.